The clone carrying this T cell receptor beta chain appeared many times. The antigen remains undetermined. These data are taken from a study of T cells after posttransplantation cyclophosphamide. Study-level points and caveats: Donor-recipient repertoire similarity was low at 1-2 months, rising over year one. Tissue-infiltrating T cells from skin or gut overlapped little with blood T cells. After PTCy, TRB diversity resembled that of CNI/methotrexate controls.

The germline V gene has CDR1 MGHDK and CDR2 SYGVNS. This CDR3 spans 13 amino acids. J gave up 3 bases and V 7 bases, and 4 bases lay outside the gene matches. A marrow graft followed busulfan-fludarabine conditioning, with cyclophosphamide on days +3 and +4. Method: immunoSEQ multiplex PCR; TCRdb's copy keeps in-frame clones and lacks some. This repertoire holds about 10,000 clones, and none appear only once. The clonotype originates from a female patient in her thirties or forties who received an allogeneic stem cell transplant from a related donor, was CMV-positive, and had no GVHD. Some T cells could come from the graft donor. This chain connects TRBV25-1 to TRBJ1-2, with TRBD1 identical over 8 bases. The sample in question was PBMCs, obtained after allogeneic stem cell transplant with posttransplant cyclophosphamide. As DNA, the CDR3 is TGTGCCAGCACGTCGGACAGGGACTATGGCTACACCTTC. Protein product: CASTSDRDYGYTF.